The 4 T cell receptor beta chains below were found in one sample sequenced in a study of identical twins. TCRdb ran MiXCR on the 5' RACE reads and lists one entry per CDR3 protein. The data hold 400,000 to 550,000 distinct CDR3 sequences, with around 20% observed a single time. These data were also filed under a second study, of T cells expressing NK-cell markers.

The sequenced sample was CD4+ T cells sorted from blood. The receptors here all came from a woman aged 18-29 years in good health.

This clonotype has a count of ten or more. A read error may account for a junction end that differs from germline. The V and J genes are TRBV5-1 and TRBJ2-5, with D perhaps being TRBD1 or TRBD2 (6 bases each). The CDR3 extends over 13 amino acids. The germline CDR1 and CDR2 sequences are SGHRS and YFSETQ. CDR3: CASSLGGPETQYF. CDR3 bases: TGTGCCAGCAGCTTAGGGGGGCCAGAGACCCAGTACTTC.

V is TRBV7-8 and J is TRBJ2-1; D call uncertain. The CDR3 consists of 14 residues. Germline lookup yields CDR1 SGHVS and CDR2 FQNEAQ. V lost 0 bases and J lost 5, with 8 bases in between. CDR3 sequence: CASSLAIVDNEQFF. For the CDR3, the DNA is TGTGCCAGCAGCTTAGCGATCGTCGACAATGAGCAGTTCTTC.

The chain combines TRBV20-1 with TRBJ2-7; D might be TRBD2 (5 bases). V was cut by 6 bases and J by 1 base, with 13 bases left in between. CDR3 size: 13 residues. In germline, CDR1 is DFQATT, CDR2 SNEGSKA (reference sequence). CDR3 region: CSAGRDQSYEQYF. CDR3 DNA: TGCAGTGCCGGACGGGATCAATCCTACGAGCAGTACTTC.

This clonotype was seen only a few times. The chain uses TRBV24-1 and TRBJ2-3; no definite D call. Germline V CDR1 and CDR2: KGHDR, SFDVKD. The CDR3 has 13 residues. V lost 3 bases and J 6 bases, leaving 9 bases between the germline ends. CDR3 amino acids: CATSDPQRDTQYF. The DNA of the CDR3 is TGTGCCACCAGTGATCCGCAACGGGATACGCAGTATTTT.